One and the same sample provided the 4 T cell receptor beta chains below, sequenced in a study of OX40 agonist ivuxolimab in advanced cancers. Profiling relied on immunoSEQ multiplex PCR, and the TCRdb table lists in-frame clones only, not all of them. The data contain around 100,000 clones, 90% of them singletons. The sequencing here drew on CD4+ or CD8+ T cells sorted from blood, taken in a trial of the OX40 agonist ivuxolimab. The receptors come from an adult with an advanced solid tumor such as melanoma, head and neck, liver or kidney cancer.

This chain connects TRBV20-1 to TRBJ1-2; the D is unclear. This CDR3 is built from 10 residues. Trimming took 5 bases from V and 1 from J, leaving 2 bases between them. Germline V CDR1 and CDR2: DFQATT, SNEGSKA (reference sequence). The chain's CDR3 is CSAVNYGYTF. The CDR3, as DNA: TGCAGTGCTGTTAACTATGGCTACACCTTC.

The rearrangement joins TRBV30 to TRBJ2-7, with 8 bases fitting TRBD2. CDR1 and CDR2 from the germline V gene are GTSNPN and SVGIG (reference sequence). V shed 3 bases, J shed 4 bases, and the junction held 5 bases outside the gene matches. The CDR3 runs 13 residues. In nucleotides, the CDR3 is TGTGCCTGGAGGAGAGCGGGAGCATACGAGCAGTACTTC. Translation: CAWRRAGAYEQYF.

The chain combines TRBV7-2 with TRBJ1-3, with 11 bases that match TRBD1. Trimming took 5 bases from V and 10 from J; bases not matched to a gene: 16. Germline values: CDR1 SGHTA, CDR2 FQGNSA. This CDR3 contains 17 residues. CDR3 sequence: CASSPSDRGLRGGTIYF. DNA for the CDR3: TGTGCCAGCAGCCCCTCGGACAGGGGGCTCCGTGGAGGGACCATATATTTT.

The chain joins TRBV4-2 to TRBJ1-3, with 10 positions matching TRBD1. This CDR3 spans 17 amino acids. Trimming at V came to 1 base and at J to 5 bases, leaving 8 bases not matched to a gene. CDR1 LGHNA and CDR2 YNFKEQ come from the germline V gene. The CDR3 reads CASSQAQTGGYRNTIYF. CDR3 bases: TGTGCCAGCAGCCAAGCCCAGACAGGGGGCTACAGAAACACCATATATTTT.